Here is one T cell receptor (beta chain) with its context. Its specificity is not known. The sample comes from a study of siplizumab effects on memory and regulatory T cells. Study observations and caveats: Suppressive function of proliferating Tregs from siplizumab cultures was not confirmed.

V lost 5 bases and J lost 6, with 20 bases in between. The germline gives CDR1 MNHEY, CDR2 SMNVEV (reference sequence). This CDR3 spans 16 amino acids. The assay was immunoSEQ multiplex PCR, and TCRdb's table has in-frame clones only and misses some. The sample contains approximately 98,000 clones, 85% to 95% of which appear only once. The genes are TRBV27 and TRBJ1-5; possibly TRBD1 for D (5 bases). The sample consisted of non-Treg CD4+ T cells sorted from blood. The TCR originated in a human donor in good health. The chain's CDR3 is CASSNSAGWRSQPQHF. For the CDR3, the DNA is TGTGCCAGCAGTAACTCGGCAGGGTGGAGGAGTCAGCCCCAGCATTTT.